Below, one TCR beta chain is given with its context. What it binds is unknown. MiXCR, applied by TCRdb to the multiplex PCR reads, yields one record per CDR3 protein. Here the sample spans about 180,000 distinct CDR3 sequences, around a third being singletons. This sample is part of a study of breast tumors, draining lymph nodes, adjacent tissues. Whole-study results and caveats: Luminal-like breast cancer showed significantly higher tumor–nontumor repertoire similarity than basal-like. Data only fit, rather than demonstrated, lymph node origin of most tumor T cells. The data were judged consistent with most tumor T cells coming from lymph node and expanding in tumor.

Samples came from axillary lymph nodes draining the breast cancer. The CDR3 loop spans 13 amino acids. The germline V and J ends were trimmed by 5 bases and 3 bases, with 10 bases remaining between them. Per the germline V gene, CDR1 is SGHTA and CDR2 is FQGTGA. This receptor was taken from a female donor with breast cancer. Some clones in this sample may be carry-over from other donors' samples. This chain uses TRBV7-3 with TRBJ1-2; D call uncertain. The sequenced material came from axillary lymph node tissue. As DNA, the CDR3 is TGTGCCAGCAGCCAAGCACACCACTATGGCTACACCTTC. Translating gives CASSQAHHYGYTF.